These 20 T cell receptor beta chains were sequenced from one sample in a study of human T cells and chemical hapten exposure. One entry per CDR3 protein, called by TCRdb with MiXCR from the 5' RACE reads. The sample lists roughly 81,000 distinct CDR3 sequences, more than 15% occurring once. Unfractionated whole blood yielded the extracted total RNA. The receptors were sampled from a female donor in good health.

The chain recombines TRBV20-1 with TRBJ2-3, with TRBD1 as a possible D gene (5 bases). Between the trimmed V and J ends, which lost 7 bases and 0 bases, there was a span of 17 bases. The CDR3 has 15 amino acids. Germline V gives CDR1 DFQATT, CDR2 SNEGSKA (reference sequence). The CDR3 nucleotides are TGCAGTGGAAGATTGGCAGGGCTAAGCACAGATACGCAGTATTTT. Encoded protein: CSGRLAGLSTDTQYF.

This clonotype was seen a few times. This chain joins TRBV29-1 and TRBJ2-3; weak D call: TRBD1 (5 bases). The V end lost 5 bases, the J end lost 0 bases, and 12 bases lay between the germline ends. CDR3 length equals 14 residues. Looked up from germline, CDR1 is SQVTM and CDR2 is ANQGSEA. This CDR3 reads CSVSYRSSTDTQYF. In nucleotides, the CDR3 is TGCAGCGTTTCCTACAGGAGTAGCACAGATACGCAGTATTTT.

This clonotype was detected a few times. J is TRBJ2-6 and V is TRBV7-2, with 9 bases aligning to TRBD1. J was trimmed by 0 bases and V by 5 bases; bases with no gene match: 5. Per germline, CDR1 SGHTA and CDR2 FQGNSA. The CDR3 sequence is 17 residues long. The CDR3 protein is CASSLRTGASGANVLTF. DNA of the CDR3: TGTGCCAGCAGCCTCCGGACAGGGGCCTCTGGGGCCAACGTCCTGACTTTC. Full variable domain (rest looked up from reference TRBV7-2 and TRBJ2-6): GAGVSQSPSNKVTEKGKDVELRCDPISGHTALYWYRQSLGQGLEFLIYFQGNSAPDKSGLPSDRFSAERTGGSVSTLTIQRTQQEDSAVYLCASSLRTGASGANVLTFGAGSRLTVL.

The chain carries TRBV28 and TRBJ2-1, with a tentative D call TRBD2 (7 bases). The germline gives CDR1 MDHEN, CDR2 SYDVKM. The CDR3 has 16 amino acids. The V and J ends lost 3 bases and 4 bases respectively, with 16 bases between them. For the CDR3, the DNA is TGTGCCAGCAGTTTTCAGGGGCTAGCGGAATACAATGAGCAGTTCTTC. It specifies CASSFQGLAEYNEQFF. Full variable domain (remainder filled in from reference TRBV28 and TRBJ2-1): DVKVTQSSRYLVKRTGEKVFLECVQDMDHENMFWYRQDPGLGLRLIYFSYDVKMKEKGDIPEGYSVSREKKERFSLILESASTNQTSMYLCASSFQGLAEYNEQFFGPGTRLTVL.

The gene calls are TRBV12-3 or TRBV12-4 and TRBJ2-2; D is perhaps TRBD2 (5 bases). The CDR3 runs to 16 residues. Trimming shortened V by 5 bases and J by 3 bases, and 16 bases separated the two germline ends. The CDR3: CASSPRGLRDTGELFF. CDR3 nucleotides: TGTGCCAGCAGTCCTCGGGGTTTGAGGGACACCGGGGAGCTGTTTTTT.

This clonotype appeared a few times. The genes are TRBV29-1 and TRBJ1-1, with 7 nucleotides matching TRBD1. Per the germline V gene, CDR1 is SQVTM and CDR2 is ANQGSEA. Losses at the gene ends were 7 bases for V and 0 bases for J; bases not matched to a gene: 11. The CDR3 runs to 15 residues. The CDR3 loop reads CSAGPPGGMNTEAFF. CDR3 nucleotide sequence: TGCAGCGCCGGGCCACCAGGGGGTATGAACACTGAAGCTTTCTTT. Full variable domain (missing parts from reference TRBV29-1 and TRBJ1-1): SAVISQKPSRDICQRGTSLTIQCQVDSQVTMMFWYRQQPGQSLTLIATANQGSEATYESGFVIDKFPISRPNLTFSTLTVSNMSPEDSSIYLCSAGPPGGMNTEAFFGQGTRLTVV.

The V call is TRBV11-3, the J call TRBJ2-1; 16 nucleotides line up with TRBD2. CDR3 length: 16 amino acids. Germline-derived CDR1 and CDR2 are SGHNT and YENEEA. The V segment lost 5 bases and the J segment 8 bases; nucleotides outside the gene matches: 6. The CDR3 DNA follows: TGTGCCAGCAGCCCCGGGACTAGCGGGGGGGTAGATGAGCAGTTCTTC. As protein: CASSPGTSGGVDEQFF. Based on the CDR3 plus reference TRBV11-3 and TRBJ2-1, the full variable domain is EAGVVQSPRYKIIEKKQPVAFWCNPISGHNTLYWYLQNLGQGPELLIRYENEEAVDDSQLPKDRFSAERLKGVDSTLKIQPAELGDSAVYLCASSPGTSGGVDEQFFGPGTRLTVL.

CDR3 coding DNA: TGTGCCTTACAGCAAGGAGGGGCCCGGCATCAGCCCCAGCATTTT. Translated: CALQQGGARHQPQHF. The genes are TRBV28 and TRBJ1-5; the D gene is possibly TRBD1 (5 bases). Germline CDR1 is MDHEN and CDR2 is SYDVKM. V was pared by 11 bases and J by 5 bases, with 22 bases between. The CDR3 spans 15 residues. Based on the CDR3 plus reference TRBV28 and TRBJ1-5, the full variable domain is DVKVTQSSRYLVKRTGEKVFLECVQDMDHENMFWYRQDPGLGLRLIYFSYDVKMKEKGDIPEGYSVSREKKERFSLILESASTNQTSMYLCALQQGGARHQPQHFGDGTRLSIL.

The chain links TRBV28 to TRBJ1-1; D remains ambiguous. V lost 4 bases, J lost 8 bases, and 11 bases lay in between. The germline gives CDR1 MDHEN, CDR2 SYDVKM. The CDR3 is 12 amino acids. The CDR3 reads CASSSFGREAFF. The CDR3 bases are TGTGCCAGCAGTTCCTTTGGGAGGGAAGCTTTCTTT.

This clonotype was recorded at least ten times. The chain carries TRBV20-1 and TRBJ2-1; 8 nucleotides line up with TRBD1. The J segment lost 0 bases and the V segment lost 2 bases, leaving 9 bases of the junction unmatched. CDR3 length: 17 residues. Per the germline V gene, CDR1 is DFQATT and CDR2 is SNEGSKA (reference sequence). The DNA for the CDR3 is TGCAGTGCTAGACCACTCTGGACAGGGAGCTCCTACAATGAGCAGTTCTTC. It encodes CSARPLWTGSSYNEQFF.

By sample fraction, this clonotype is medium-sized (0.01 to 0.1%). The chain uses TRBV6-5 and TRBJ1-6; TRBD1 might be the D (6 bases). The germline V and J ends were trimmed by 6 bases and 10 bases, with 19 bases remaining between them. There are 15 residues in the CDR3. In germline, CDR1 is MNHEY, CDR2 SVGAGI. The chain's CDR3 is CASSYTQGLESPLHF. The CDR3 coding sequence is TGTGCCAGCAGCTACACACAGGGTTTGGAATCACCCCTCCACTTT.

As concerns this clonotype: This may be a read error: a much more frequent sequence differs by one nucleotide. The chain has TRBV28 and TRBJ2-3, with 7 bases matching TRBD2. Germline V gene data show CDR1 as MDHEN and CDR2 as SYDVKM. CDR3 length equals 15 residues. CDR3 sequence: CASSFGSGYTDTRYF. The CDR3 DNA sequence: TGTGCCAGCAGTTTTGGTAGCGGGTACACAGATACGCGGTATTTT.

This clonotype occurred a few times. The V and J genes are TRBV20-1 and TRBJ1-6; possible D gene TRBD1, 5 bases. V was trimmed by 3 bases and J by 9 bases, leaving 12 bases between them. Germline assignment: CDR1 DFQATT and CDR2 SNEGSKA (reference sequence). The CDR3 loop spans 13 amino acids. The CDR3 DNA reads as TGCAGTGCTAGGGACCGGGACGGTTCACCCCTCCACTTT. As protein: CSARDRDGSPLHF.

This clonotype turned up a few times. The rearrangement uses TRBV7-2 and TRBJ1-1, with D maybe TRBD1 (5 bases). Looked up from germline, CDR1 is SGHTA and CDR2 is FQGNSA. V shed 3 bases and J shed 7 bases, with 6 bases lying between them. This CDR3 has 11 residues. CDR3 in amino acids: CASSFDSEAFF. The CDR3 DNA is TGTGCCAGCAGCTTCGACAGTGAAGCTTTCTTT.

The sample holds a few counts of this clonotype. This rearrangement joins TRBV10-3 to TRBJ1-1; maybe TRBD1 (5 bases). With 3 bases removed from V and 3 bases from J, the gap between germline ends came to 11 bases. CDR1 is ENHRY and CDR2 is SYGVKD in the germline V gene. The CDR3 consists of 14 residues. The CDR3 DNA reads TGTGCCATCAGTGACCCGCAAGGGGACACTGAAGCTTTCTTT. It yields the protein CAISDPQGDTEAFF.

This clonotype has more than one count but fewer than ten. The rearrangement uses TRBV11-2 and TRBJ2-2, with 10 bases that match TRBD1. The V gene end was trimmed by 5 bases and the J gene end by 7 bases; junction bases not matched to a gene: 10. The CDR3 sequence is 16 residues long. Per the germline V gene, CDR1 is SGHAT and CDR2 is FQNNGV. The CDR3 loop is CASSPRDRGDNGELFF. The CDR3 coding sequence is TGTGCCAGCAGCCCCCGGGACAGGGGAGATAACGGGGAGCTGTTTTTT. The complete variable domain, with remaining parts taken from reference TRBV11-2 and TRBJ2-2, reads EAGVAQSPRYKIIEKRQSVAFWCNPISGHATLYWYQQILGQGPKLLIQFQNNGVVDDSQLPKDRFSAERLKGVDSTLKIQPAKLEDSAVYLCASSPRDRGDNGELFFGEGSRLTVL.

This clonotype has a handful of counts. V is TRBV30 and J is TRBJ1-1; 8 positions agree with TRBD1. The CDR3 is made up of 14 amino acids. Trimming removed 2 bases from V and 5 bases from J; junction bases left unmatched: 7. CDR1 GTSNPN and CDR2 SVGIG come from the germline V gene (reference sequence). For the CDR3, the DNA is TGTGCCTGGAGTAGCCGGACAGGGCGGACTGAAGCTTTCTTT. The encoded protein is CAWSSRTGRTEAFF.

This clonotype was observed a handful of times. The V gene is TRBV2, the J gene TRBJ1-1; 7 bases agree with TRBD1. The CDR3 consists of 15 residues. Trimming took 6 bases from V and 0 from J; bases not matched to a gene: 7. Germline loops: CDR1 SNHLY, CDR2 FYNNEI. CDR3 coding DNA: TGTGCCAGCAGGGGGACAGTTTCCTTGAACACTGAAGCTTTCTTT. It specifies CASRGTVSLNTEAFF.

This clonotype came up many times. The rearrangement uses TRBV7-2 and TRBJ1-3; D is ambiguous. CDR1 is SGHTA and CDR2 is FQGNSA in the germline V gene. This CDR3 region has 15 residues. Trimming removed 4 bases from V and 1 base from J, with 11 bases in between. The CDR3 protein is CASSSDYHSGNTIYF. The CDR3 bases are TGTGCCAGCAGCTCCGACTACCATTCTGGAAACACCATATATTTT. The variable domain in full, with the rest retrieved from reference TRBV7-2 and TRBJ1-3, is GAGVSQSPSNKVTEKGKDVELRCDPISGHTALYWYRQSLGQGLEFLIYFQGNSAPDKSGLPSDRFSAERTGGSVSTLTIQRTQQEDSAVYLCASSSDYHSGNTIYFGEGSWLTVV.

This clonotype came up once. V gene TRBV28 combines with J gene TRBJ1-1; D may be TRBD1 (5 bases). This CDR3 comprises 12 residues. Trimming took 3 bases from V and 6 from J, leaving 8 bases between them. Germline lookup yields CDR1 MDHEN and CDR2 SYDVKM. The CDR3 region is CASSLRQPEAFF. In nucleotides, the CDR3 is TGTGCCAGCAGTTTGAGACAGCCTGAAGCTTTCTTT.